Sequencing of this T cell receptor (beta chain) was carried out in a study of regulatory dendritic cells for organ transplantation. This clone was picked up a small number of times. Antigen specificity is unknown. This CDR3 is built from 12 residues. Per the germline V gene, CDR1 is SGDLS and CDR2 is YYNGEE. Trimming pared 2 bases from V and 9 bases from J, leaving 9 bases between. Sequencing was performed with immunoSEQ multiplex PCR; in TCRdb, only in-frame clones are kept and a portion is missing. The sample includes about 20,000 clones, more than 60% seen only once; the top ten take about 3%. Allogeneic regulatory or mature dendritic cells were co-cultured for roughly five days with CFSE-labeled sorted T cells at 1:10.

Sequencing input: memory CD4+ T cells from blood cultured with regulatory dendritic cells. This sample's subset: CD45RO+ memory T cells. The sequence was obtained from a human donor in good health. V gene TRBV9 combines with J gene TRBJ2-1; possibly TRBD2 for D (6 bases). In DNA, the CDR3 is TGTGCCAGCAGCGTCCGGGAGTTTGAGCAGTTCTTC. Translated, it gives CASSVREFEQFF.